This T cell receptor (beta chain) appears in the sequencing data of a study of cytomegalovirus exposure and HLA in healthy donors. General study findings and limits: For presence/absence analyses, sequencing depth was assumed to be roughly uniform across donors. Later analysis identified several of the most significant clusters that appeared linked to common viral pathogens.

This clone appeared a few times. Antigen unknown. Amplification used 60 Vbeta primers and 13 Jbeta primers. Only in-frame clones appear in the TCRdb table, and some are missing; sequencing was by immunoSEQ multiplex PCR. The table shows roughly 190,000 clones, with about three quarters occurring only once. Germline V gives CDR1 MNHNS, CDR2 SASEGT. This CDR3 has 17 residues. Trimming at V came to 5 bases and at J to 3 bases, leaving 14 bases not matched to a gene. The V gene is TRBV6-1, the J gene TRBJ2-5, with TRBD1 matching over 8 bases. The TCR was taken from a woman aged 30 to 39 in good health and CMV-seropositive. Sequencing was performed on PBMCs. The CDR3 DNA is TGTGCCAGCAGTAAAGGTACCCGGGACAGGTTGAAAGAGACCCAGTACTTC. It codes for CASSKGTRDRLKETQYF.